This T cell receptor beta chain was profiled in a study of blood T cell repertoires in COVID-19 (dated by TCRdb to 2020 to 2022). At the level of the whole study: The collaborator samples originated in the United States, Italy and Spain and spanned the acute and convalescent phases of COVID-19. The repertoires were released in a freely available public database meant as a resource for research on the immune response to SARS-CoV-2. Subjects who had been exposed to COVID-19, were actively infected with it, or had recovered from it provided the deeply sampled blood TCRbeta repertoires that made up the dataset. The sample metadata nearly always contained a de-identified subject ID, COVID-19 status, age in years and sex. The samples were drawn from two sources: the first 160 participants of the ongoing ImmuneRACE study, and approximately 1,300 subjects contributed by 6 global collaborators. Where available, HLA class I and class II types were obtained from metadata supplied by the sample provider rather than from assay-based typing. The prospective study material was composed of cDNA or gDNA derived from T cells, B-cell-depleted T cells, or PBMCs. General conclusions and limits of the study: The quantity of clinical and demographic metadata differed by source and by participant and was supplied without curation.

TCRbeta CDR3 regions were amplified from genomic DNA by means of the immunoSEQ Assay, a bias-controlled multiplex PCR. The authors' analysis ran thus. Within the assay, amplification of reference gene primers was used to estimate how many nucleated cells each sample contained. To quantify the absolute abundance of each unique TCRbeta CDR3 rearrangement, sequence reads were collapsed and filtered. Productive Simpson clonality was computed per sample as the square root of Simpson's diversity index over productive rearrangements. The immuneACCESS repertoire file appears here via TCRdb, limited to in-frame rearrangements. These files lack a portion of the clones; in checked studies, under half of the deficit traces to unresolved V genes, and the cause of the others is not known. The DNA gave D and trimming, while V, J and clone size come from that table. This sample comprises 57,000 or so clones, approximately 84% of them detected only once. Around 13% of the sample lies in the top ten.

Turning to this clone: Its cognate antigen has yet to be identified. No quality values exist for individual bases; no much larger clone is one base distant.

Each collaborating institution followed its own protocols to collect whole blood in K2EDTA tubes. Collaborator samples were shipped for TCRbeta analysis as frozen whole blood, isolated PBMCs, or DNA extracted from either sample type. V sheds 1 base and J sheds 5 bases, leaving 8 bases between their ends. From its cysteine to its phenylalanine, the CDR3 spans 13 amino acids. The entry retains the CDR3 DNA only, 39 bases that are in frame from base 1. From the germline V gene, CDR1 is MNHEY and CDR2 is SVGAGI. The sequence was obtained from a human donor in a cohort sampled during active COVID-19. The specimen was peripheral blood. The chain couples TRBV6-5 to TRBJ1-1; possibly the D gene is TRBD1, per 5 matching bases. DNA sequence: TGTGCCAGCAGTTACTGGGGGAGGACTGAAGCTTTCTTT. This codes for CASSYWGRTEAFF.